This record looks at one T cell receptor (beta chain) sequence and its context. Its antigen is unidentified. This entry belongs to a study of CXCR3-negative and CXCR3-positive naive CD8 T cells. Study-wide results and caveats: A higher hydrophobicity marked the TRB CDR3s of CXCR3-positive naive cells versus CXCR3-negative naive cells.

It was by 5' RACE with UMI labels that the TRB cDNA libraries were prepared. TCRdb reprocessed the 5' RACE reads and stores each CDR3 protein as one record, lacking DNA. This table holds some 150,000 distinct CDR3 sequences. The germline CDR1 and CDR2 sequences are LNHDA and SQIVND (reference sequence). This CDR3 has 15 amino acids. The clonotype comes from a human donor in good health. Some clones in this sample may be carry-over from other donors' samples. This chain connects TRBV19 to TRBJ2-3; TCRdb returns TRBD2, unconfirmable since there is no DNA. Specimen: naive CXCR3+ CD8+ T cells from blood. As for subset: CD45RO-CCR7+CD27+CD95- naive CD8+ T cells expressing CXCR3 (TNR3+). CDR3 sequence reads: CASSGIAGGEDTQYF. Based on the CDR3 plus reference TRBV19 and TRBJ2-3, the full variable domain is DGGITQSPKYLFRKEGQNVTLSCEQNLNHDAMYWYRQDPGQGLRLIYYSQIVNDFQKGDIAEGYSVSREKKESFPLTVTSAQKNPTAFYLCASSGIAGGEDTQYFGPGTRLTVL.